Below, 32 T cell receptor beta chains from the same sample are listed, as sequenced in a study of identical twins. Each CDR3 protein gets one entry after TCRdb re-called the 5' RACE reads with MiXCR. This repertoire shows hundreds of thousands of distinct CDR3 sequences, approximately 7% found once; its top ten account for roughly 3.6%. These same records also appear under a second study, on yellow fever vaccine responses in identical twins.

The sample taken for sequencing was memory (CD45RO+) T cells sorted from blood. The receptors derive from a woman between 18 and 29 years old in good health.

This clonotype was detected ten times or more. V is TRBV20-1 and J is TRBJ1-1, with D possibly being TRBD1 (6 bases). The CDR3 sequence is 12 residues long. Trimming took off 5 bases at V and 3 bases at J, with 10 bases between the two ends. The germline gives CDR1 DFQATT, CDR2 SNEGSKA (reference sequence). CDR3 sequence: CSAGRGDTEAFF. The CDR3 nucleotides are TGCAGTGCTGGAAGGGGGGACACTGAAGCTTTCTTT.

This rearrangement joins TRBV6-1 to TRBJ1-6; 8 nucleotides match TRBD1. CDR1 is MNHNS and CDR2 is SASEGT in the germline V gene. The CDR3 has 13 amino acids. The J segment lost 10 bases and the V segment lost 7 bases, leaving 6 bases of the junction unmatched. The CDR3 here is CASMGQVWSPLHF. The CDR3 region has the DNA TGTGCCAGCATGGGACAGGTGTGGTCACCCCTCCACTTT.

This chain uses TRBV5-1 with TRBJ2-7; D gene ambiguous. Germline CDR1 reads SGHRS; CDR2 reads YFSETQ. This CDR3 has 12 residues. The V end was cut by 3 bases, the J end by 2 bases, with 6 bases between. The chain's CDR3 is CASSSLPYEQYF. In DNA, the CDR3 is TGCGCCAGCAGCTCCTTACCCTACGAGCAGTACTTC.

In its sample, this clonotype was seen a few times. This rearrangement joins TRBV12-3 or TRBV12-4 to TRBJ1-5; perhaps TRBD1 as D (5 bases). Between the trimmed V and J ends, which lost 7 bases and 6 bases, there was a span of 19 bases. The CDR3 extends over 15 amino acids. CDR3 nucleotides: TGTGCCAGCACCCCTCGTGGAGGGGTGGTTCAGCCCCAGCATTTT. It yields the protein CASTPRGGVVQPQHF.

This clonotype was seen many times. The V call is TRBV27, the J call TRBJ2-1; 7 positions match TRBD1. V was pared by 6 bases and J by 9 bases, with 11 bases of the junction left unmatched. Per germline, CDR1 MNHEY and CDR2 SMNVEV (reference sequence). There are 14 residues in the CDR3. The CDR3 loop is CASRINRGSVEQFF. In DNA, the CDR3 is TGTGCCAGCAGAATTAACAGGGGTTCGGTTGAGCAGTTCTTC.

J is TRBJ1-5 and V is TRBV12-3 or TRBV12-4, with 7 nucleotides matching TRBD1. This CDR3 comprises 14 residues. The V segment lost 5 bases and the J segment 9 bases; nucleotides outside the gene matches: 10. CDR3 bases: TGTGCCAGCAGTCCCGAAGGGGGCTGGCGGCCCCAGCATTTT. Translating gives CASSPEGGWRPQHF.

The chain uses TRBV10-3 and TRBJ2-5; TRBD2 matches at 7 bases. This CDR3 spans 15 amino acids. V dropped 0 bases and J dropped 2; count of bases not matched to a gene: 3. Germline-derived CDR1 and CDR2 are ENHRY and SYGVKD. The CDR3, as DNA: TGTGCCATCAGTGAGTCAAGTAGCGGGCAAGAGACCCAGTACTTC. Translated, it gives CAISESSSGQETQYF.

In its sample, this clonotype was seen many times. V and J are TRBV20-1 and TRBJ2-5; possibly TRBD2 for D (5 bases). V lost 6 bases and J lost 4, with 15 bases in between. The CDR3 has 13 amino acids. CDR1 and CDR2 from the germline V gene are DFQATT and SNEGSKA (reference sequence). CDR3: CSASLALVETQYF. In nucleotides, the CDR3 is TGCAGTGCCAGCTTAGCGCTTGTAGAGACCCAGTACTTC.

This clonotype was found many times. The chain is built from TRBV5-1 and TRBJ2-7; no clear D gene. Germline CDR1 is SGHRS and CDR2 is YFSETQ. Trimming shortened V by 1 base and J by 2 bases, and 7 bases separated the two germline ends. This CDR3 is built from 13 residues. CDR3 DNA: TGCGCCAGCAGCTTGTTACAGACCTACGAGCAGTACTTC. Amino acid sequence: CASSLLQTYEQYF.

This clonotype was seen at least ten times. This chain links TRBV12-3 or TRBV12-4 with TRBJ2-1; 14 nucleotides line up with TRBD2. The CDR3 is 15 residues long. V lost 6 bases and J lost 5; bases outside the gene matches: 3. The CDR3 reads CASRLGLAGDNEQFF. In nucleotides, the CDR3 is TGTGCCAGCAGACTGGGACTAGCGGGGGACAATGAGCAGTTCTTC.

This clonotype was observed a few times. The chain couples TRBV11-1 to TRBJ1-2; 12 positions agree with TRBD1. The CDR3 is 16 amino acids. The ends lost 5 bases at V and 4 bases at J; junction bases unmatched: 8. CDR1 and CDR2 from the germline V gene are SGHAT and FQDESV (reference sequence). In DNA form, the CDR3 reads TGTGCCAGCAGCCCCCTGGGACAGGGGGCCAGCTATGGCTACACCTTC. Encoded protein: CASSPLGQGASYGYTF.

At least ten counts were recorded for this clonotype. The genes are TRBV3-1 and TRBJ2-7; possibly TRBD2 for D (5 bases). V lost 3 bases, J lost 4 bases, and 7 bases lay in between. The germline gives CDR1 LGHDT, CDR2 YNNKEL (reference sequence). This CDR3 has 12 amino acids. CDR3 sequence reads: CASSQAGYEQYF. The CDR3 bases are TGTGCCAGCAGCCAGGCGGGTTACGAGCAGTACTTC.

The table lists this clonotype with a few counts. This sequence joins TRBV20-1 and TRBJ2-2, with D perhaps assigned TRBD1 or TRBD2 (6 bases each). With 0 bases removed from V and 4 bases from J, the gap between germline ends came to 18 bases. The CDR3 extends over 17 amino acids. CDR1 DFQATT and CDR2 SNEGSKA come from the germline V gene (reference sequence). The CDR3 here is CSARDVRPGAGTGELFF. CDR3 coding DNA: TGCAGTGCTAGAGATGTAAGGCCGGGGGCGGGCACCGGGGAGCTGTTTTTT.

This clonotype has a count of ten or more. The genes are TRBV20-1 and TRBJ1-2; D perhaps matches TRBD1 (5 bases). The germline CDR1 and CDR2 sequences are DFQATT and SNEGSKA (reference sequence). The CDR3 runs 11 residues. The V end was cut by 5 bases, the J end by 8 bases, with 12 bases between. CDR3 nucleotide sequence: TGCAGTGCTGGGACCCTTGGAGGCTACACCTTC. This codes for CSAGTLGGYTF.

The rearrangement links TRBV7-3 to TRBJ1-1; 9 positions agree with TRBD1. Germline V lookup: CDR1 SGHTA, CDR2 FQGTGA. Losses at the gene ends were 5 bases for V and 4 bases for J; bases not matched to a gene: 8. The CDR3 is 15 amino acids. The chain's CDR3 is CASSLGTGIGTEAFF. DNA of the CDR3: TGTGCCAGCAGCCTAGGGACAGGGATCGGCACTGAAGCTTTCTTT.

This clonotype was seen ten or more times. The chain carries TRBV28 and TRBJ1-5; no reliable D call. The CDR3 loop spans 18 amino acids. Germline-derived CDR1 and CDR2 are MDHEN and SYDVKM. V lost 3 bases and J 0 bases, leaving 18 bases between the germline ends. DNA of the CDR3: TGTGCCAGCAGTTTTCCTTCCGCTGGACGGCATAGCAATCAGCCCCAGCATTTT. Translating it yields CASSFPSAGRHSNQPQHF.

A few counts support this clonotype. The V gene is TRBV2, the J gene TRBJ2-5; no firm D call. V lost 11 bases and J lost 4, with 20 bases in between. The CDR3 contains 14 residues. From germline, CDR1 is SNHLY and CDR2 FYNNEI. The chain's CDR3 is CAAPSSGLRETQYF. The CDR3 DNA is TGTGCCGCCCCGTCAAGTGGATTGAGAGAGACCCAGTACTTC.

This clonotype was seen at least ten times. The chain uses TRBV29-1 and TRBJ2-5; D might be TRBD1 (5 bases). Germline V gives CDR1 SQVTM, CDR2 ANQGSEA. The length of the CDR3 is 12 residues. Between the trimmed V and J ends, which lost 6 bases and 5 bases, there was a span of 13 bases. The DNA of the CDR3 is TGCAGCGTCGGTCCAGGGAAGGAGACCCAGTACTTC. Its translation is CSVGPGKETQYF.

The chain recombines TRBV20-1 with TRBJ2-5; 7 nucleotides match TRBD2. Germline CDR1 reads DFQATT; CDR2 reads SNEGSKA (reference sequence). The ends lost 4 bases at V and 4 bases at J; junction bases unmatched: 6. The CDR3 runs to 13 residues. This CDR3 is CSATPGGGETQYF. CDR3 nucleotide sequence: TGCAGTGCTACCCCCGGCGGGGGAGAGACCCAGTACTTC.

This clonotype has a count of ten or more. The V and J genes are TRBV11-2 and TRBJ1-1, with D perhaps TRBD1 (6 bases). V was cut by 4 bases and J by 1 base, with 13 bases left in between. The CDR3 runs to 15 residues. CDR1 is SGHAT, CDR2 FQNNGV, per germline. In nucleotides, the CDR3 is TGTGCCAGCAGCTCGAGCGACAGGCCGAACACTGAAGCTTTCTTT. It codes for CASSSSDRPNTEAFF.

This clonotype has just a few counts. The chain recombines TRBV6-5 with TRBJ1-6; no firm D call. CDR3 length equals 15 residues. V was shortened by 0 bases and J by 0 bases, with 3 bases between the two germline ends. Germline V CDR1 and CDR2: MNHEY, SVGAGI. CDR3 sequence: CASSYSFSYNSPLHF. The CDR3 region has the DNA TGTGCCAGCAGTTACTCGTTCTCCTATAATTCACCCCTCCACTTT.

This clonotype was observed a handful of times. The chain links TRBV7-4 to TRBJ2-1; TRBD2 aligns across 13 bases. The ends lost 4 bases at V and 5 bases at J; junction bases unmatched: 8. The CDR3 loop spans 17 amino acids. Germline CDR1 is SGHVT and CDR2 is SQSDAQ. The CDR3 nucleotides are TGTGCCAGCAGCTCCCGGACTAGCGGGAGACTAGACAATGAGCAGTTCTTC. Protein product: CASSSRTSGRLDNEQFF.

The CDR3 bases are TGTGCCAGCAGTTCCCAGAGGAGCACTAACTATGGCTACACCTTC. It encodes CASSSQRSTNYGYTF. The rearrangement uses TRBV6-5 and TRBJ1-2; D is undetermined. V was cut by 4 bases and J by 0 bases, with 12 bases left in between. Germline lookup yields CDR1 MNHEY and CDR2 SVGAGI. The CDR3 spans 15 residues.

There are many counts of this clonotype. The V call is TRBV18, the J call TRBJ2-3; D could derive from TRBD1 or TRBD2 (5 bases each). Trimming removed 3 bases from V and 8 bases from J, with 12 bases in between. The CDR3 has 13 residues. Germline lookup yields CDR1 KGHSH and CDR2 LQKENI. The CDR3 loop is CASSPTGHGTQYF. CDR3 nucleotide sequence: TGTGCCAGCTCACCTACGGGGCACGGTACGCAGTATTTT. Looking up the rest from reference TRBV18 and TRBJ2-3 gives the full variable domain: NAGVMQNPRHLVRRRGQEARLRCSPMKGHSHVYWYRQLPEEGLKFMVYLQKENIIDESGMPKERFSAEFPKEGPSILRIQQVVRGDSAAYFCASSPTGHGTQYFGPGTRLTVL.

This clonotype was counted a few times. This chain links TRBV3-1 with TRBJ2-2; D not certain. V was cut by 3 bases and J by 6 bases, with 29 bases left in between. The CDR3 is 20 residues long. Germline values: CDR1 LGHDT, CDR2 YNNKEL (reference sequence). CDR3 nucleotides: TGTGCCAGCAGCCAGGTCCCAACGGGTTTCAAATCCATTGGGTCCGGGGAGCTGTTTTTT. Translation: CASSQVPTGFKSIGSGELFF. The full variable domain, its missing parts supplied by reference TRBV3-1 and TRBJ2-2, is DTAVSQTPKYLVTQMGNDKSIKCEQNLGHDTMYWYKQDSKKFLKIMFSYNNKELIINETVPNRFSPKSPDKAHLNLHINSLELGDSAVYFCASSQVPTGFKSIGSGELFFGEGSRLTVL.

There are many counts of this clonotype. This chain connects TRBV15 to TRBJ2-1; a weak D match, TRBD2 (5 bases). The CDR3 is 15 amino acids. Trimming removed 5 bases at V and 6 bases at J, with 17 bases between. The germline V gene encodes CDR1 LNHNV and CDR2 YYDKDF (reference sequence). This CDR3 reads CATSLEDKGSNEQFF. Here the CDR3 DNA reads TGTGCCACCAGCCTGGAGGATAAGGGAAGCAATGAGCAGTTCTTC.

CDR3 coding DNA: TGCAGCGTTGCATTGCTAGCGGGAGGTGCAGATACGCAGTATTTT. Residues: CSVALLAGGADTQYF. The chain has TRBV29-1 and TRBJ2-3; TRBD2 agrees at 11 bases. Trimming cost V 4 bases and J 4 bases; bases outside gene matches: 7. The CDR3 is made up of 15 amino acids. Looked up from germline, CDR1 is SQVTM and CDR2 is ANQGSEA.

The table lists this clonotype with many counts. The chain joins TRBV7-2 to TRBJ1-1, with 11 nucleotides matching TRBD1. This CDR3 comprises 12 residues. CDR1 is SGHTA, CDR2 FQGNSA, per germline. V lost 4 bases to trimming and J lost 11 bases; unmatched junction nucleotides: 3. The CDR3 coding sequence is TGTGCCAGCAGCTCGGACAGGGGGCTTGCTTTCTTT. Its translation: CASSSDRGLAFF.

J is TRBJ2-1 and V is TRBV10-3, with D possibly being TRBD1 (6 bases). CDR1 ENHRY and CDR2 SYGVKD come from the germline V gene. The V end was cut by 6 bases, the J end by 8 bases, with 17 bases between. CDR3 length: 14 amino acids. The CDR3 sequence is CAIRQMQGSYEQFF. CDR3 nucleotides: TGTGCCATCAGACAGATGCAGGGGAGCTATGAGCAGTTCTTC.

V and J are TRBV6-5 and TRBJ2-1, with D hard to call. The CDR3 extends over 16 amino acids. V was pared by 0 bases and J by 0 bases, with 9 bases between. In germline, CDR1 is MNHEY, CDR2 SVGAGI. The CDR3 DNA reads TGTGCCAGCAGTTACTCGAAATATGTCTCCTACAATGAGCAGTTCTTC. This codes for CASSYSKYVSYNEQFF.

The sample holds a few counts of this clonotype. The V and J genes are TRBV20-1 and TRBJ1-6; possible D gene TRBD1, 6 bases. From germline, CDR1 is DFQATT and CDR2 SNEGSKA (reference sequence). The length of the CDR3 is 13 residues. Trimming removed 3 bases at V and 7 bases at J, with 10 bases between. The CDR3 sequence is CSASMTGNSPLHF. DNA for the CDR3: TGCAGTGCTAGTATGACAGGAAATTCACCCCTCCACTTT.

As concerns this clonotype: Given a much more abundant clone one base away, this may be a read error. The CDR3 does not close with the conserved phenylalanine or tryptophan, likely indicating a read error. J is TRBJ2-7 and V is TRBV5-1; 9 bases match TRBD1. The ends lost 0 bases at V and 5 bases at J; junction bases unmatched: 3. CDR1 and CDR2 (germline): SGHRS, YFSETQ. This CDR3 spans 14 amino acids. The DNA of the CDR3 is TGCGCCAGCAGCTTGGGGGGACAGGGAAACGAGCAGTACTAC. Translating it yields CASSLGGQGNEQYY.